This entry lists 29 T cell receptor beta chains sequenced from one sample in a study of OX40 agonist ivuxolimab in advanced cancers. Repertoires were generated with immunoSEQ multiplex PCR, while TCRdb's copy carries only in-frame clones and drops some. The table shows more than 60,000 clones, with roughly nine tenths occurring only once. The material sequenced was CD4+ or CD8+ T cells sorted from blood, taken in a trial of the OX40 agonist ivuxolimab. The receptors come from an adult with an advanced solid tumor such as melanoma, head and neck, liver or kidney cancer.

The chain employs TRBV6-5 and TRBJ2-3; TRBD2 aligns across 11 bases. V shed 6 bases and J 9 bases; nucleotides not matched to a gene: 2. Germline CDR1 is MNHEY and CDR2 is SVGAGI. CDR3 length: 12 amino acids. The CDR3 protein is CASRSSGRTQYF. The CDR3 DNA reads as TGTGCCAGCAGGTCTAGCGGGAGGACGCAGTATTTT.

The chain has TRBV11-3 and TRBJ2-1; D not certain. The CDR3 is 15 residues long. The V and J ends lost 1 base and 6 bases respectively, with 13 bases between them. Germline V gene data show CDR1 as SGHNT and CDR2 as YENEEA. CDR3 in amino acids: CASSLGKGMSNEQFF. For the CDR3, the DNA is TGTGCCAGCAGCTTAGGTAAAGGGATGAGCAATGAGCAGTTCTTC.

The chain couples TRBV5-4 to TRBJ2-7; the D gene could be TRBD1 or TRBD2 (5 bases each). This CDR3 is built from 15 residues. V lost 3 bases and J 5 bases, leaving 18 bases between the germline ends. Germline-derived CDR1 and CDR2 are SGHNT and YYREEE (reference sequence). The CDR3 reads CASSSGGAGAHEQYF. The CDR3 DNA reads TGTGCCAGCAGCTCTGGGGGAGCTGGGGCCCACGAGCAGTACTTC.

The chain joins TRBV9 to TRBJ2-5, with D maybe TRBD2 (6 bases). The germline CDR1 and CDR2 sequences are SGDLS and YYNGEE. The length of the CDR3 is 16 residues. Trimming stripped 0 bases from V and 3 bases from J, with 15 bases between. This chain's CDR3 is CASSVGLWVAEETQYF. In nucleotides, the CDR3 is TGTGCCAGCAGCGTAGGGCTGTGGGTAGCGGAAGAGACCCAGTACTTC.

The chain carries TRBV29-1 and TRBJ2-5; D may be TRBD2 (6 bases). CDR1 SQVTM and CDR2 ANQGSEA come from the germline V gene. The V and J ends lost 4 bases and 6 bases respectively, with 18 bases between them. The CDR3 consists of 14 residues. The CDR3 DNA reads as TGCAGCGTTGGTCCCCCTGAGGCGGGGAAGACCCAGTACTTC. Encoded protein: CSVGPPEAGKTQYF.

The V gene is TRBV25-1, the J gene TRBJ1-6, with TRBD1 as a possible D gene (5 bases). Germline-derived CDR1 and CDR2 are MGHDK and SYGVNS. V was shortened by 3 bases and J by 3 bases, with 6 bases between the two germline ends. The CDR3 contains 14 residues. This chain's CDR3 is CASSETVYNSPLHF. The CDR3 nucleotides are TGTGCCAGCAGTGAGACAGTCTATAATTCACCCCTCCACTTT.

The rearrangement joins TRBV28 to TRBJ2-7, with D tentatively TRBD1 (6 bases). Looked up from germline, CDR1 is MDHEN and CDR2 is SYDVKM. The CDR3 covers 16 residues. V dropped 5 bases and J dropped 0 bases, with 17 bases sitting between them. The CDR3 sequence: CASSVEPTGFSYEQYF. The CDR3, as DNA: TGTGCCAGCAGTGTCGAGCCCACAGGGTTCTCCTACGAGCAGTACTTC. The full variable domain, completed using reference TRBV28 and TRBJ2-7, is DVKVTQSSRYLVKRTGEKVFLECVQDMDHENMFWYRQDPGLGLRLIYFSYDVKMKEKGDIPEGYSVSREKKERFSLILESASTNQTSMYLCASSVEPTGFSYEQYFGPGTRLTVT.

The genes are TRBV18 and TRBJ2-1, with a tentative D call TRBD2 (6 bases). Germline lookup yields CDR1 KGHSH and CDR2 LQKENI. The V end was cut by 3 bases, the J end by 1 base, with 10 bases between. The CDR3 is made up of 15 amino acids. CDR3 in amino acids: CASSPAGPSYNEQFF. Written as DNA, the CDR3 is TGTGCCAGCTCACCCGCGGGACCGTCCTACAATGAGCAGTTCTTC.

The gene calls are TRBV4-2 and TRBJ1-2; D perhaps matches TRBD1 (5 bases). The CDR3 is 16 amino acids. Germline CDR1 reads LGHNA; CDR2 reads YNFKEQ. Trimming left V 4 bases short and J 4 bases short, with 19 bases between. The CDR3 nucleotides are TGTGCCAGCAGCCCGCAGGGCCGATTTGCGGGCTATGGCTACACCTTC. Its protein is CASSPQGRFAGYGYTF.

CDR3 amino acids: CASGLGLTRLSYEQYF. CDR3 bases: TGTGCTAGTGGTTTGGGGTTAACGCGGCTCTCCTACGAGCAGTACTTC. V usage is TRBV12-5 and J usage is TRBJ2-7, with D uncertain. Germline lookup yields CDR1 LGHNT and CDR2 FRNRAP. V dropped 1 base and J dropped 0 bases, with 13 bases sitting between them. The CDR3 extends over 16 amino acids.

This clone was detected a few times. The gene calls are TRBV4-1 and TRBJ1-1; no clear D gene. The germline V and J ends were trimmed by 3 bases and 5 bases, with 13 bases remaining between them. The CDR3 extends over 14 amino acids. Germline-derived CDR1 and CDR2 are MGHRA and YSYEKL. The CDR3 sequence: CASSQPTRTTEAFF. CDR3 coding DNA: TGCGCCAGCAGCCAGCCCACCCGAACAACTGAAGCTTTCTTT.

This chain connects TRBV4-1 to TRBJ2-5; D remains unclear. The germline gives CDR1 MGHRA, CDR2 YSYEKL. CDR3 size: 13 residues. With 1 base removed from V and 3 bases from J, the gap between germline ends came to 6 bases. CDR3 nucleotide sequence: TGCGCCAGCAGCCAAGGGACCAAAGAGACCCAGTACTTC. Translated, it gives CASSQGTKETQYF.

J is TRBJ1-1 and V is TRBV4-3; D unclear. The CDR3 has 14 amino acids. V was trimmed by 1 base and J by 2 bases, leaving 8 bases between them. Per germline, CDR1 LGHNA and CDR2 YSLEER. The DNA of the CDR3 is TGCGCCAGCAGCCAAGGGGTCTCAAACACTGAAGCTTTCTTT. This translates into CASSQGVSNTEAFF.

CDR3 coding DNA: TGCGCCAGCAGCCGACTCATAAGCCAAGAGACCCAGTACTTC. Amino acids: CASSRLISQETQYF. V is TRBV4-1 and J is TRBJ2-5; D unclear. Trimming took off 4 bases at V and 1 base at J, with 10 bases between the two ends. This CDR3 has 14 residues. Germline V gene data show CDR1 as MGHRA and CDR2 as YSYEKL.

The rearrangement links TRBV27 to TRBJ1-6; D remains ambiguous. Germline CDR1 reads MNHEY; CDR2 reads SMNVEV (reference sequence). Trimming shortened V by 3 bases and J by 6 bases, and 3 bases separated the two germline ends. The CDR3 is 12 residues long. CDR3 loop: CASSFGNSPLHF. In nucleotides, the CDR3 is TGTGCCAGCAGTTTTGGTAATTCACCCCTCCACTTT.

The rearrangement uses TRBV6-1 and TRBJ2-1; a possible D gene is TRBD1 (6 bases). Trimming removed 6 bases from V and 4 bases from J, with 16 bases in between. This CDR3 has 15 residues. The germline V gene encodes CDR1 MNHNS and CDR2 SASEGT. The CDR3 DNA reads TGTGCCAGCAGCCCCGACAGGATACGTTACAATGAGCAGTTCTTC. It specifies CASSPDRIRYNEQFF.

The chain couples TRBV7-6 to TRBJ1-1; 10 bases are shared with TRBD1. The CDR3 totals 14 residues. The germline V gene encodes CDR1 SGHVS and CDR2 FNYEAQ. V shed 4 bases and J 4 bases; nucleotides not matched to a gene: 3. CDR3 DNA: TGTGCCAGCAGCTGGGACAGGGGAGCCACTGAAGCTTTCTTT. It translates to CASSWDRGATEAFF.

V and J are TRBV7-3 and TRBJ1-3; a weak D match, TRBD1 (5 bases). This CDR3 is built from 13 residues. V lost 4 bases, J lost 4 bases, and 8 bases lay in between. From germline, CDR1 is SGHTA and CDR2 FQGTGA. CDR3 in amino acids: CASSSTEGNTIYF. The CDR3 nucleotides read TGTGCCAGCAGCTCGACAGAAGGAAACACCATATATTTT.

This clone appeared once. The J gene is TRBJ1-1, the V gene TRBV7-9, with 7 bases matching TRBD1. This CDR3 spans 14 amino acids. The germline gives CDR1 SEHNR, CDR2 FQNEAQ (reference sequence). J lost 2 bases, V lost 5 bases, and 5 bases had no gene match. CDR3: CASSRRQGNTEAFF. The CDR3 nucleotides read TGTGCCAGCAGCCGGAGACAGGGAAACACTGAAGCTTTCTTT.

In its sample, this clone was seen once. CDR3 residues: CASSQDRGRPQHF. The CDR3 DNA sequence: TGTGCCAGCAGCCAAGACAGGGGTCGACCCCAGCATTTT. The chain joins TRBV14 to TRBJ1-5; the D gene is possibly TRBD1 (6 bases). V was trimmed by 0 bases and J by 10 bases, leaving 10 bases between them. The germline CDR1 and CDR2 sequences are SGHDN and FVKESK. The CDR3 has 13 residues.

The J gene is TRBJ1-4, the V gene TRBV14; possibly TRBD1 for D (5 bases). The CDR3 runs 14 residues. Trimming removed 4 bases from V and 5 bases from J, with 11 bases in between. Germline V gene lookup returns CDR1 SGHDN and CDR2 FVKESK. The CDR3 DNA follows: TGTGCCAGCAGCCCCCGTACAGGAAATGAAAAACTGTTTTTT. Protein sequence: CASSPRTGNEKLFF. The full variable domain, in which reference TRBV14 and TRBJ1-4 provide the parts outside the CDR3, is EAGVTQFPSHSVIEKGQTVTLRCDPISGHDNLYWYRRVMGKEIKFLLHFVKESKQDESGMPNNRFLAERTGGTYSTLKVQPAELEDSGVYFCASSPRTGNEKLFFGSGTQLSVL.

The chain combines TRBV5-6 with TRBJ2-1; possible D gene TRBD1, 6 bases. Germline lookup yields CDR1 SGHDT and CDR2 YYEEEE. The CDR3 spans 16 residues. Trimming removed 1 base from V and 1 base from J, with 12 bases in between. This CDR3 is CASSLPGVGSYNEQFF. In DNA form, the CDR3 reads TGTGCCAGCAGCTTGCCAGGGGTCGGGTCCTACAATGAGCAGTTCTTC.

V is TRBV19 and J is TRBJ2-3, with 8 bases lining up with TRBD2. Germline assignment: CDR1 LNHDA and CDR2 SQIVND (reference sequence). The CDR3 length is 15 residues. V lost 5 bases and J lost 4; bases outside the gene matches: 8. The DNA of the CDR3 is TGTGCCAGTAGTCGGGGAGGACTAGCCGCAGATACGCAGTATTTT. Encoded protein: CASSRGGLAADTQYF.

The rearrangement uses TRBV5-6 and TRBJ1-4; D perhaps matches TRBD1 (6 bases). Germline CDR1 is SGHDT and CDR2 is YYEEEE. The CDR3 sequence is 13 residues long. V lost 6 bases and J lost 2, with 8 bases in between. CDR3: CASMRGTNEKLFF. The CDR3 nucleotides are TGTGCCAGCATGAGGGGGACTAATGAAAAACTGTTTTTT.

The chain recombines TRBV25-1 with TRBJ2-1, with TRBD2 matching over 8 bases. V trimming: 1 base; J trimming: 3 bases; junction bases outside the gene matches: 2. CDR1 and CDR2 (germline): MGHDK, SYGVNS. There are 15 residues in the CDR3. CDR3 in DNA: TGTGCCAGCAGTGAATGGAGCGGGGGCTACAATGAGCAGTTCTTC. This gives the protein CASSEWSGGYNEQFF.

This clone was recorded a few times. The V gene is TRBV7-3, the J gene TRBJ2-1; no reliable D call. Trimming took 5 bases from V and 5 from J, leaving 13 bases between them. The CDR3 contains 14 residues. Germline V lookup: CDR1 SGHTA, CDR2 FQGTGA. The CDR3 loop reads CASSPSRINNEQFF. The CDR3 nucleotides are TGTGCCAGCAGCCCCTCCAGAATCAACAATGAGCAGTTCTTC. The full variable domain, with the rest looked up from reference TRBV7-3 and TRBJ2-1, is GAGVSQTPSNKVTEKGKYVELRCDPISGHTALYWYRQSLGQGPEFLIYFQGTGAADDSGLPNDRFFAVRPEGSVSTLKIQRTERGDSAVYLCASSPSRINNEQFFGPGTRLTVL.

The J gene is TRBJ2-3, the V gene TRBV9; TRBD1 matches 9 bases. This CDR3 has 16 residues. CDR1 is SGDLS and CDR2 is YYNGEE in the germline V gene. Trimming removed 1 base from V and 4 bases from J; junction bases left unmatched: 7. This CDR3 is CASSVWGQGGSDTQYF. The CDR3, as DNA: TGTGCCAGCAGCGTATGGGGACAGGGAGGTTCAGATACGCAGTATTTT.

The chain combines TRBV7-3 with TRBJ2-7, with 8 bases matching TRBD1. The CDR3 totals 13 residues. Germline V gene lookup returns CDR1 SGHTA and CDR2 FQGTGA. Losses at the gene ends were 3 bases for V and 3 bases for J; bases not matched to a gene: 1. The CDR3 region is CASSFGQGYEQYF. As DNA, the CDR3 is TGTGCCAGCAGCTTTGGACAGGGCTACGAGCAGTACTTC.

The gene calls are TRBV4-1 and TRBJ2-7; D is unresolved. The V gene lost 0 bases and the J gene lost 1 base, with 10 bases spanning the gap. This CDR3 is 15 amino acids long. The germline gives CDR1 MGHRA, CDR2 YSYEKL. The CDR3 DNA is TGCGCCAGCAGCCAAGAGGAAGGCAGATCCTACGAGCAGTACTTC. Its translation: CASSQEEGRSYEQYF.